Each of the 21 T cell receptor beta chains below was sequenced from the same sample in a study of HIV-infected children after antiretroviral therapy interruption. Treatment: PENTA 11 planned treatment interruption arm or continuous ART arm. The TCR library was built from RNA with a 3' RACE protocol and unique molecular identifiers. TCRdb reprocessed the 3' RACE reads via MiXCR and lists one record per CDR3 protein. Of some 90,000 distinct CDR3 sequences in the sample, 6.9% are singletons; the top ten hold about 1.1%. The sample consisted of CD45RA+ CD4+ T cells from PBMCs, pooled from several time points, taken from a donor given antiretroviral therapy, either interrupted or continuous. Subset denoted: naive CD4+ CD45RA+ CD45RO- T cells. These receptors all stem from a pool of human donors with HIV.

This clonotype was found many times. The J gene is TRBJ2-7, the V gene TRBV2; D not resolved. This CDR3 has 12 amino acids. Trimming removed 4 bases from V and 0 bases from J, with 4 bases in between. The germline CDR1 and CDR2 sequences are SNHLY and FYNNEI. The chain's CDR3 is CASSVDSYEQYF. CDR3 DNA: TGTGCCAGCAGTGTCGACTCCTACGAGCAGTACTTC.

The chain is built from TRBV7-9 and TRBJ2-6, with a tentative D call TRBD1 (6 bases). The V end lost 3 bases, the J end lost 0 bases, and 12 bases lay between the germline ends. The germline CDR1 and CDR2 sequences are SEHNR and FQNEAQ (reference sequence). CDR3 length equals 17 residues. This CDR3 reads CASSLTGFSSGANVLTF. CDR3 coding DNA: TGTGCCAGCAGCTTGACAGGATTTAGCTCTGGGGCCAACGTCCTGACTTTC.

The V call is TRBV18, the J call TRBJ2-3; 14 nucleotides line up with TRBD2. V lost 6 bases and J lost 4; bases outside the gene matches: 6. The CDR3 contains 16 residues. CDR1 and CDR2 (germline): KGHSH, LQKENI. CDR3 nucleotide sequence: TGTGCCAGCTCCCCGACTAGCGGGGGGGCTTCAGATACGCAGTATTTT. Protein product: CASSPTSGGASDTQYF.

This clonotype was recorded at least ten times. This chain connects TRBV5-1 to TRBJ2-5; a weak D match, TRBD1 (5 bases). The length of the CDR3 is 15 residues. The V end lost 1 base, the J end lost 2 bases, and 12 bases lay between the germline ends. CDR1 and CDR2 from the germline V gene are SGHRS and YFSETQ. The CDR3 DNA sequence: TGCGCCAGCAGCTTGACAGTCAGGGCTCAAGAGACCCAGTACTTC. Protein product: CASSLTVRAQETQYF.

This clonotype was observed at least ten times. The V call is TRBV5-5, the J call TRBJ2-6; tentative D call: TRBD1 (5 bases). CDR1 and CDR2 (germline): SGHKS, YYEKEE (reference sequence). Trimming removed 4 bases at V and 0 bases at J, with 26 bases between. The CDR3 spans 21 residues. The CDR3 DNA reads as TGTGCCAGCAGCCGGAACGAGACTCCAGGGAAGGCGTCCTCTGGGGCCAACGTCCTGACTTTC. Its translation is CASSRNETPGKASSGANVLTF.

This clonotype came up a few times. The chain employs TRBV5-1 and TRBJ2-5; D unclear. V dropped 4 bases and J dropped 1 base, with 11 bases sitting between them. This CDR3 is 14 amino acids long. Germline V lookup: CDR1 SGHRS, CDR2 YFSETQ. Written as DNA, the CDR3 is TGCGCCAGCAGCCAGGCCGCTGTCCAAGAGACCCAGTACTTC. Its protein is CASSQAAVQETQYF. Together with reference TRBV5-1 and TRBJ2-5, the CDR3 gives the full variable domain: KAGVTQTPRYLIKTRGQQVTLSCSPISGHRSVSWYQQTPGQGLQFLFEYFSETQRNKGNFPGRFSGRQFSNSRSEMNVSTLELGDSALYLCASSQAAVQETQYFGPGTRLLVL.

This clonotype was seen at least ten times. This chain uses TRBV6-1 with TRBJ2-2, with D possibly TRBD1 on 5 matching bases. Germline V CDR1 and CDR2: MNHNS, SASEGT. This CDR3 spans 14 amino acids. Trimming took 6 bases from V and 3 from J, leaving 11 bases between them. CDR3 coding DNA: TGTGCCAGCAGCAGGGTGGGCGACACCGGGGAGCTGTTTTTT. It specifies CASSRVGDTGELFF.

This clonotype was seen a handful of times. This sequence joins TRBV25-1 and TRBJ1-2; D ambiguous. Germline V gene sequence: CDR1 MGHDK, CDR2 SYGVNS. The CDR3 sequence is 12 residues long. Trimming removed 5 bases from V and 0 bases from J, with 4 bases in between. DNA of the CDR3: TGTGCCAGCAGTTTTACTAACTATGGCTACACCTTC. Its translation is CASSFTNYGYTF.

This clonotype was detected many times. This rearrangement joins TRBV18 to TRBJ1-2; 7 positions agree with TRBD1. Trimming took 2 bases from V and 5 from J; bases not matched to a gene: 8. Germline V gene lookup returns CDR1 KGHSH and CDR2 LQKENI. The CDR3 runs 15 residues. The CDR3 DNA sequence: TGTGCCAGCTCACCAAAATTGGACAGGACTTATGGCTACACCTTC. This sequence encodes CASSPKLDRTYGYTF.

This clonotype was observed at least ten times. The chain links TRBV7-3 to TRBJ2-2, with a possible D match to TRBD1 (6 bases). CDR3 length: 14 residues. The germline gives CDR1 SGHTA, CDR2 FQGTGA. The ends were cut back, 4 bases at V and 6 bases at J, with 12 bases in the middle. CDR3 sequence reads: CASSSQQGAGELFF. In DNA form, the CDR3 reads TGTGCCAGCAGCTCGCAACAGGGAGCCGGGGAGCTGTTTTTT.

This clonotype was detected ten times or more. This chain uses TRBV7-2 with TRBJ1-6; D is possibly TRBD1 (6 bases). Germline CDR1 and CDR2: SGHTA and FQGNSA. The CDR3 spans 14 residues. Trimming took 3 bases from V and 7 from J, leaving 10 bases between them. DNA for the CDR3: TGTGCCAGCAGCTTTCAACAGGGAAATTCACCCCTCCACTTT. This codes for CASSFQQGNSPLHF. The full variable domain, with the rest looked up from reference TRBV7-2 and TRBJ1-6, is GAGVSQSPSNKVTEKGKDVELRCDPISGHTALYWYRQSLGQGLEFLIYFQGNSAPDKSGLPSDRFSAERTGGSVSTLTIQRTQQEDSAVYLCASSFQQGNSPLHFGNGTRLTVT.

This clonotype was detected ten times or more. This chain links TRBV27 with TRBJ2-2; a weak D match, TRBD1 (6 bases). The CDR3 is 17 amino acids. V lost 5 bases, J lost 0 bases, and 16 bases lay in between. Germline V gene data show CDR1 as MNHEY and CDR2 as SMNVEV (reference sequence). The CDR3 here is CASSLRTDRPNTGELFF. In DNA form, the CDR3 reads TGTGCCAGCAGTCTGCGAACCGACAGGCCGAACACCGGGGAGCTGTTTTTT.

The CDR3, as DNA: TGTGCCAGCAGTTATCTACGGGTTGAGCAGTTCTTC. Its translation: CASSYLRVEQFF. V usage is TRBV6-2 or TRBV6-3 and J usage is TRBJ2-1; D not certain. This CDR3 region has 12 residues. Germline CDR1 MNHEY, CDR2 SVGEGT. Trimming took off 3 bases at V and 9 bases at J, with 9 bases between the two ends.

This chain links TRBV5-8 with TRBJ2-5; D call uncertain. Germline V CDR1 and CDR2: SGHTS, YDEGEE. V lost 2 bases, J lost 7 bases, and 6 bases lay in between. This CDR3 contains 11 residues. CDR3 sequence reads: CASSFGVTQYF. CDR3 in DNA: TGTGCCAGCAGCTTTGGGGTGACCCAGTACTTC.

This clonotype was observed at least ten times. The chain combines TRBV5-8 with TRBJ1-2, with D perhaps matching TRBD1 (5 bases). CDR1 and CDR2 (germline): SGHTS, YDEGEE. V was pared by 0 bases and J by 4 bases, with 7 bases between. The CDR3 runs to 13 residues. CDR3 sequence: CASSLDRSYGYTF. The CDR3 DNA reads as TGTGCCAGCAGCTTGGACAGGTCCTATGGCTACACCTTC.

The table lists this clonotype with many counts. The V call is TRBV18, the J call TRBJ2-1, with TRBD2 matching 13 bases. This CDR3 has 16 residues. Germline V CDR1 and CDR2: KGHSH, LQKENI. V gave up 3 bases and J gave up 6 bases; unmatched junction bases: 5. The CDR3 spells CASSPRLAGGFNEQFF. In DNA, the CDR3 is TGTGCCAGCTCACCCAGACTAGCGGGGGGCTTCAATGAGCAGTTCTTC.

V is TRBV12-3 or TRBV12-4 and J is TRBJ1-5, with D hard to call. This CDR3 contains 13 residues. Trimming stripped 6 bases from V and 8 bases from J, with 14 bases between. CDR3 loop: CASRHSDAEPQHF. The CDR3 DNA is TGTGCCAGCAGGCACTCCGACGCCGAGCCCCAGCATTTT.

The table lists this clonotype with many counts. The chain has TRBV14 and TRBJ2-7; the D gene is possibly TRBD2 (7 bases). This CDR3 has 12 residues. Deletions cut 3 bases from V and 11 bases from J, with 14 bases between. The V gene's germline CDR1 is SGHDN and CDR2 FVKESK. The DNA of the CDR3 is TGTGCCAGCAGCCAGGGGGGGCAGAGGAAGTACTTC. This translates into CASSQGGQRKYF.

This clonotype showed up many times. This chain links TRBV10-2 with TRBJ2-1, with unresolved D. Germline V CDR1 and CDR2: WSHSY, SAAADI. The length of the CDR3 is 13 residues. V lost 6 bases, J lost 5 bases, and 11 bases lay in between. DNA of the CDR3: TGCGCCAGCAGGGCGGAGAGTCACAATGAGCAGTTCTTC. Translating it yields CASRAESHNEQFF.

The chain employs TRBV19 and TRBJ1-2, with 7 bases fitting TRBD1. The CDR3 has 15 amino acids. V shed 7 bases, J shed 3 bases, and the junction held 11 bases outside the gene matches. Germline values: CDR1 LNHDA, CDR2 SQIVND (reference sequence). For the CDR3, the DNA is TGTGCCAGTAAAAGGGAAAGGGGGCGAGACTATGGCTACACCTTC. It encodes CASKRERGRDYGYTF.

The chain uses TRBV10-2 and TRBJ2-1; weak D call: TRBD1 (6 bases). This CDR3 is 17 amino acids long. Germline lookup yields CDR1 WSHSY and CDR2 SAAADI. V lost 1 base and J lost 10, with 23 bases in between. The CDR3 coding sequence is TGCGCCAGCAGTGAGTTATATGGGACAACAGGGATAGGGGAGCAGTTCTTC. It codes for CASSELYGTTGIGEQFF.